This T cell receptor beta chain emerged from a study of T-cell memory formation after mild COVID-19. Study overall: Clustering of TCRs was largely donor specific.

In its sample, this clonotype was seen a few times. TCRdb processed the 5' RACE reads anew with MiXCR; each CDR3 protein has one entry. The sample contains about 290,000 distinct CDR3 sequences, 15% to 20% of which appear only once. CDR1 and CDR2 from the germline V gene are SNHLY and FYNNEI. The CDR3 covers 14 residues. Trimming left V 8 bases short and J 10 bases short, with 18 bases between. The TCR comes from a man aged 18 to 29 who had mild COVID-19 (a few samples of this study predate the infection). Cell type and time point are not known. The chain carries TRBV2 and TRBJ1-6; D call uncertain. The sample taken for sequencing was PBMCs or a T cell subset sorted from them (not recorded which). CDR3: CASLRDPNSSPLHF. The CDR3 coding sequence is TGTGCCAGCCTACGGGATCCTAATTCCTCACCCCTCCACTTT.